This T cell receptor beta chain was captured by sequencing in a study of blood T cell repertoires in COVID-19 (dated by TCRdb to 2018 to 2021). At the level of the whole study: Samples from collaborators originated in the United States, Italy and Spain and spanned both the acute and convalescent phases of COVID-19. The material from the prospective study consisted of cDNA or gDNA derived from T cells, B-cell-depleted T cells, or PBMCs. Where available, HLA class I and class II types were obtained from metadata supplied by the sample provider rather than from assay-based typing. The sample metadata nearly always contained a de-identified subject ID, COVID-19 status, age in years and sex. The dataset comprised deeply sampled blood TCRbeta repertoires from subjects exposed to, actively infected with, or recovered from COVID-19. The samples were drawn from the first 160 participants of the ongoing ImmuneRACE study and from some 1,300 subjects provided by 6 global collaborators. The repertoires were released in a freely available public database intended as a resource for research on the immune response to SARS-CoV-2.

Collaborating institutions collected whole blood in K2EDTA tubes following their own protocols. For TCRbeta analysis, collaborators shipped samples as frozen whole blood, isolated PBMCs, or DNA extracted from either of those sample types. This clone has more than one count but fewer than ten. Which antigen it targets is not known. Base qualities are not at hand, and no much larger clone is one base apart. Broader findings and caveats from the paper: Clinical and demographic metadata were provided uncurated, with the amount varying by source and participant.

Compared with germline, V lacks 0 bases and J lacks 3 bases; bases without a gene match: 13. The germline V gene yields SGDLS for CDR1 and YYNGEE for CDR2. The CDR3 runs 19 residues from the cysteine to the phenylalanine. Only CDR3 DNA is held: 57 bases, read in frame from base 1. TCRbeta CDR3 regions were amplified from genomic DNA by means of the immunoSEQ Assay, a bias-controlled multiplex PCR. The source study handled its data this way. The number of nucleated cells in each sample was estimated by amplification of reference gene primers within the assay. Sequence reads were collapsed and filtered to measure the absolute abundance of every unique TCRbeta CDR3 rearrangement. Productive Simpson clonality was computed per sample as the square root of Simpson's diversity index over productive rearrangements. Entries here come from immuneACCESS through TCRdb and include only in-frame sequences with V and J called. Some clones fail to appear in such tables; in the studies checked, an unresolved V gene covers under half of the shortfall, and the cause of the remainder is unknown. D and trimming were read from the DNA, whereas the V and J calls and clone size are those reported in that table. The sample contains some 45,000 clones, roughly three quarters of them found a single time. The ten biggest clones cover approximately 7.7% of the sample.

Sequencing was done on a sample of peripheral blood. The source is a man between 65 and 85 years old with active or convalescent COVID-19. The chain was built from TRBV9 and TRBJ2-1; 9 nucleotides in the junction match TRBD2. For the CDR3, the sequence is CASSVGFGGVAGVYNEQFF. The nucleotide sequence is TGTGCCAGCAGCGTAGGCTTCGGGGGCGTAGCGGGGGTCTACAATGAGCAGTTCTTC.